These T cell receptor beta chains were read from a single sample in a study of OX40 agonist ivuxolimab in advanced cancers. Profiling relied on immunoSEQ multiplex PCR, and the TCRdb table lists in-frame clones only, not all of them. The sample includes 90,000 to 100,000 clones, 80% to 90% of them seen just once. The source material was CD4+ or CD8+ T cells sorted from blood, sampled in a trial of the OX40 agonist ivuxolimab. The receptors originated from an adult with an advanced solid tumor such as melanoma, head and neck, liver or kidney cancer. Each CDR3 is given with its conserved first and last residue. D genes are given only for firm matches. Expanded clones get a size class; other rows say once, few or many, or leave the size out.

cdr3_nt: TGTGCCAGCACCCCACAGAGGAACACTGAAGCTTTCTTT
cdr3_aa: CASTPQRNTEAFF
clone_size: .
d_call: .
j_call: TRBJ1-1
v_call: TRBV6-1

cdr3_nt: TGTGCCAGCAGCTACTCGGTGTACGGTGAAAAACTGTTTTTT
cdr3_aa: CASSYSVYGEKLFF
clone_size: .
d_call: .
j_call: TRBJ1-4
v_call: TRBV7-2

cdr3_nt: TGTGCCAGCAGCTTTCGGGGGCTGATCACCGGGGAGCTGTTTTTT
cdr3_aa: CASSFRGLITGELFF
clone_size: .
d_call: .
j_call: TRBJ2-2
v_call: TRBV7-2

cdr3_nt: TGTGCCAGCAGTGACCGGGGACCGCGCGCGGCTAATGAAAAACTGTTTTTT
cdr3_aa: CASSDRGPRAANEKLFF
clone_size: .
d_call: .
j_call: TRBJ1-4
v_call: TRBV6-1

cdr3_nt: TGTGCCAGCAGCTCGTCGGGACAGAAAATGGCCGGGGAGCTGTTTTTT
cdr3_aa: CASSSSGQKMAGELFF
clone_size: .
d_call: TRBD1
j_call: TRBJ2-2
v_call: TRBV7-2

cdr3_nt: TGTGCCTGGGCTCCACGGGACAGGGCAGACACTGAAGCTTTCTTT
cdr3_aa: CAWAPRDRADTEAFF
clone_size: once
d_call: TRBD1
j_call: TRBJ1-1
v_call: TRBV30

cdr3_nt: TGTGCCAGCAGGACGACCGGCACAGATACGCAGTATTTT
cdr3_aa: CASRTTGTDTQYF
clone_size: .
d_call: .
j_call: TRBJ2-3
v_call: TRBV27

cdr3_nt: TGTGCCAGCTCACCAAATATCGTTCAGGGTCTTAGCACAGATACGCAGTATTTT
cdr3_aa: CASSPNIVQGLSTDTQYF
clone_size: .
d_call: .
j_call: TRBJ2-3
v_call: TRBV18

cdr3_nt: TGTGCCAGCAGCCCCCAGGGGGTTGAGGGGGGCTACACCTTC
cdr3_aa: CASSPQGVEGGYTF
clone_size: .
d_call: TRBD1
j_call: TRBJ1-2
v_call: TRBV7-2

cdr3_nt: TGTGCCAGCAGCCAAGCCCGGCCCCGGGACACCACTGAAGCTTTCTTT
cdr3_aa: CASSQARPRDTTEAFF
clone_size: .
d_call: .
j_call: TRBJ1-1
v_call: TRBV14

cdr3_nt: TGTGCCAGCAGCAAGGGGACTAGCACAGATACGCAGTATTTT
cdr3_aa: CASSKGTSTDTQYF
clone_size: .
d_call: .
j_call: TRBJ2-3
v_call: TRBV5-6

cdr3_nt: TGTGCCTGGAGTCCGGGGCTTGAAGAAAAACTGTTTTTT
cdr3_aa: CAWSPGLEEKLFF
clone_size: .
d_call: .
j_call: TRBJ1-4
v_call: TRBV30

cdr3_nt: TGTGCCATCAGTGGGAACCTTCCGTGGACTGAAGCTTTCTTT
cdr3_aa: CAISGNLPWTEAFF
clone_size: .
d_call: .
j_call: TRBJ1-1
v_call: TRBV10-3

cdr3_nt: TGTGCCAGCAGCTTTAGATACGTAGCGTTGGGGACCGGGGAGCTGTTTTTT
cdr3_aa: CASSFRYVALGTGELFF
clone_size: .
d_call: .
j_call: TRBJ2-2
v_call: TRBV11-2

cdr3_nt: TGTGCCAGCAGTTCCACCGGGACAGGGGTTCATGGCTACACCTTC
cdr3_aa: CASSSTGTGVHGYTF
clone_size: few
d_call: TRBD1
j_call: TRBJ1-2
v_call: TRBV7-9

cdr3_nt: TGCAGCGTTGAAAGGACTAGCGGGAGAAGGAACTACGAGCAGTACTTC
cdr3_aa: CSVERTSGRRNYEQYF
clone_size: .
d_call: TRBD2
j_call: TRBJ2-7
v_call: TRBV29-1

cdr3_nt: TGTGCCAGCAGTTACTCGGACAGTATAGGCGATTCACCCCTCCACTTT
cdr3_aa: CASSYSDSIGDSPLHF
clone_size: .
d_call: .
j_call: TRBJ1-6
v_call: TRBV6-5

cdr3_nt: TGCAGTGCCTTGGAGGGCCCTGGGCAGTTCTTC
cdr3_aa: CSALEGPGQFF
clone_size: once
d_call: .
j_call: TRBJ2-1
v_call: TRBV20-1

cdr3_nt: TGCGCCAGCAGCCGTACAGGCGACGATAATGAGGGCCGGTACCAAGAGACCCAGTACTTC
cdr3_aa: CASSRTGDDNEGRYQETQYF
clone_size: few
d_call: .
j_call: TRBJ2-5
v_call: TRBV4-1

cdr3_nt: TGTGCCAGCAGCGACTTAGCGGGACAAGGCACAGATACGCAGTATTTT
cdr3_aa: CASSDLAGQGTDTQYF
clone_size: .
d_call: TRBD2
j_call: TRBJ2-3
v_call: TRBV9

cdr3_nt: TGTGCCAGTAGTATGGGTAGAGCGGCTCTGGGCACAGATACGCAGTATTTT
cdr3_aa: CASSMGRAALGTDTQYF
clone_size: .
d_call: .
j_call: TRBJ2-3
v_call: TRBV19

cdr3_nt: TGTGCCAGCAGCTTAACCGGTGGATTGGGGCAGTTCTTC
cdr3_aa: CASSLTGGLGQFF
clone_size: .
d_call: .
j_call: TRBJ2-1
v_call: TRBV11-3

cdr3_nt: TGTGCCAGCTCAGGACAGGAAATTACAGATACGCAGTATTTT
cdr3_aa: CASSGQEITDTQYF
clone_size: .
d_call: TRBD1
j_call: TRBJ2-3
v_call: TRBV18

cdr3_nt: TGCAGCGTTGAAACACACACCGGACTAGCGGATACGCAGTATTTT
cdr3_aa: CSVETHTGLADTQYF
clone_size: .
d_call: TRBD2
j_call: TRBJ2-3
v_call: TRBV29-1

cdr3_nt: TGCAGCGTGGGGGGGATACCGGGACTAGCGGGAGGGTTCGACAATGAGCAGTTCTTC
cdr3_aa: CSVGGIPGLAGGFDNEQFF
clone_size: .
d_call: TRBD2
j_call: TRBJ2-1
v_call: TRBV29-1

cdr3_nt: TGTGCCAGCAGCTTACAGGGACGCCAAGAGACCCAGTACTTC
cdr3_aa: CASSLQGRQETQYF
clone_size: .
d_call: .
j_call: TRBJ2-5
v_call: TRBV7-3

cdr3_nt: TGTGCCAGCAGACAGGGGAAGGGAGGCTACACCTTC
cdr3_aa: CASRQGKGGYTF
clone_size: .
d_call: TRBD1
j_call: TRBJ1-2
v_call: TRBV5-6

cdr3_nt: TGCGCCAGCGGGGGACAGGGACACTCACCCCTCCACTTT
cdr3_aa: CASGGQGHSPLHF
clone_size: once
d_call: TRBD1
j_call: TRBJ1-6
v_call: TRBV10-2

cdr3_nt: TGTGCCAGCAGTTTGGTGAGGAGTCAGCCCCAGCATTTT
cdr3_aa: CASSLVRSQPQHF
clone_size: .
d_call: .
j_call: TRBJ1-5
v_call: TRBV27

cdr3_nt: TGTGCCAGCAAGAGGCTAGCCCAGAATTCACCCCTCCACTTT
cdr3_aa: CASKRLAQNSPLHF
clone_size: .
d_call: .
j_call: TRBJ1-6
v_call: TRBV27

cdr3_nt: TGTGCCAGCAGCAAAGGGAGGAGGGAAGCTTTCTTT
cdr3_aa: CASSKGRREAFF
clone_size: .
d_call: .
j_call: TRBJ1-1
v_call: TRBV21-1

cdr3_nt: TGTGCCAGCAGTGAAATGGAGGGGGACCTTTACAATGAGCAGTTCTTC
cdr3_aa: CASSEMEGDLYNEQFF
clone_size: .
d_call: .
j_call: TRBJ2-1
v_call: TRBV6-1

cdr3_nt: TGTGCCAGCTCACCGTCAGCGGGACCTGGGGGGGCAGAGACCCAGTACTTC
cdr3_aa: CASSPSAGPGGAETQYF
clone_size: .
d_call: .
j_call: TRBJ2-5
v_call: TRBV18

cdr3_nt: TGCGCCAGCAGCGGGCTAGCGGGAGTGGGTGAGCAGTTCTTC
cdr3_aa: CASSGLAGVGEQFF
clone_size: .
d_call: TRBD2
j_call: TRBJ2-1
v_call: TRBV5-1

cdr3_nt: TGTGCCAGCAGCCCCCAAATGGGGGTCAATGAGCAGTTCTTC
cdr3_aa: CASSPQMGVNEQFF
clone_size: .
d_call: .
j_call: TRBJ2-1
v_call: TRBV7-8

cdr3_nt: TGTGCCAGCTCAATAGACTTAGCCAAAAACATTCAGTACTTC
cdr3_aa: CASSIDLAKNIQYF
clone_size: .
d_call: .
j_call: TRBJ2-4
v_call: TRBV2

cdr3_nt: TGTGCCAGCAGTTACGTTCAGCGCCAATCTTTCTTT
cdr3_aa: CASSYVQRQSFF
clone_size: .
d_call: .
j_call: TRBJ1-1
v_call: TRBV6-6

cdr3_nt: TGTGCCAGCTCAACAGGGACGAACACTGAAGCTTTCTTT
cdr3_aa: CASSTGTNTEAFF
clone_size: .
d_call: .
j_call: TRBJ1-1
v_call: TRBV5-4

cdr3_nt: TGTGCCAGCTCCCTTGGGGGGGACCTCCGCGAGACCCAGTACTTC
cdr3_aa: CASSLGGDLRETQYF
clone_size: .
d_call: TRBD2
j_call: TRBJ2-5
v_call: TRBV28

cdr3_nt: TGTGCCAGCAGTGAAGACAGGGGTGTCTACGAGCAGTACTTC
cdr3_aa: CASSEDRGVYEQYF
clone_size: .
d_call: TRBD1
j_call: TRBJ2-7
v_call: TRBV2

cdr3_nt: TGTGCCTGGAGTTTGTCTGGCACAGATACGCAGTATTTT
cdr3_aa: CAWSLSGTDTQYF
clone_size: .
d_call: .
j_call: TRBJ2-3
v_call: TRBV30

cdr3_nt: TGTGCCAGCAGTGTTCGACAGAGCAACACTGAAGCTTTCTTT
cdr3_aa: CASSVRQSNTEAFF
clone_size: .
d_call: .
j_call: TRBJ1-1
v_call: TRBV2

cdr3_nt: TGTGCAGAGTTATTCAGGGAGCTGTTTTTT
cdr3_aa: CAELFRELFF
clone_size: .
d_call: .
j_call: TRBJ2-2
v_call: TRBV7-8

cdr3_nt: TGTGCCAGCAGCGTAGCTGCAGGGGGTTTCGGGGAGCTGTTTTTT
cdr3_aa: CASSVAAGGFGELFF
clone_size: .
d_call: TRBD1
j_call: TRBJ2-2
v_call: TRBV9

cdr3_nt: TGTGCCAGCAGCCCGGACAGGGAGACCCAGTACTTC
cdr3_aa: CASSPDRETQYF
clone_size: .
d_call: TRBD1
j_call: TRBJ2-5
v_call: TRBV14

cdr3_nt: TGCGCCAGCAGCTTGTCGGGCGGGAACTCCTACGAGCAGTACTTC
cdr3_aa: CASSLSGGNSYEQYF
clone_size: .
d_call: .
j_call: TRBJ2-7
v_call: TRBV5-1

cdr3_nt: TGTGCCAGCAGCCAAGGCGGGCTAGCGGGAGAAGAGACCCAGTACTTC
cdr3_aa: CASSQGGLAGEETQYF
clone_size: .
d_call: TRBD2
j_call: TRBJ2-5
v_call: TRBV4-2

cdr3_nt: TGCGCCAGCAAGAACCAGGGGGCGGGGAACACTGAAGCTTTCTTT
cdr3_aa: CASKNQGAGNTEAFF
clone_size: .
d_call: TRBD1
j_call: TRBJ1-1
v_call: TRBV5-1

cdr3_nt: TGTGCCAGCAGCCCCCGAGCGGGGACGAACTCTGGAAACACCATATATTTT
cdr3_aa: CASSPRAGTNSGNTIYF
clone_size: .
d_call: .
j_call: TRBJ1-3
v_call: TRBV9